This TCR beta chain is from a study of blood T cell repertoires in COVID-19 (dated by TCRdb to 2020 to 2021). Background for the entire study: Samples covering the acute and convalescent phases of COVID-19 were provided by collaborators in the United States, Italy and Spain. The prospective study material was composed of cDNA or gDNA derived from T cells, B-cell-depleted T cells, or PBMCs. Subjects who had been exposed to COVID-19, were actively infected with it, or had recovered from it provided the deeply sampled blood TCRbeta repertoires that made up the dataset. The repertoires were made available in a free public database intended to serve as a resource for research on the immune response to SARS-CoV-2. The samples were drawn from the first 160 participants of the ongoing ImmuneRACE study and from 950 to 1,500 subjects provided by 6 global collaborators. Sample metadata almost always included a de-identified subject ID, COVID-19 status, age in years and sex. Where available, HLA class I and class II types were taken from metadata supplied by the sample provider and were not determined by assay-based typing.

TCRbeta CDR3 regions were amplified from genomic DNA by means of the immunoSEQ Assay, a bias-controlled multiplex PCR. Per the source publication's procedure: Within the assay, amplification of reference gene primers was used to estimate how many nucleated cells each sample contained. Sequence reads were collapsed and filtered to measure the absolute abundance of every unique TCRbeta CDR3 rearrangement. For each sample, productive Simpson clonality was calculated as the square root of Simpson's diversity index over productive rearrangements. TCRdb retrieved this table from immuneACCESS and kept in-frame rearrangements only. Not all clones are present; in checked studies, unresolved V genes account for under half, and no reason is known for the remainder. V, J and clone size reflect that table, while D and trimming were determined from the DNA. The sample profile shows 360,000 or so clones; around 89% of them were found once. The ten largest clones add up to about 7% of the sample.

To note about this clone: The target of this receptor is not known. Per-base quality was not reported, and no clone a single base away is much larger than it.

Collaborating institutions collected whole blood in K2EDTA tubes following their own protocols. For TCRbeta analysis, collaborator samples were shipped as frozen whole blood, as isolated PBMCs, or as DNA extracted from either sample type. The V end loses 1 base and the J end loses 0 bases, and a stretch of 16 bases separates them. From its cysteine to its phenylalanine, the CDR3 spans 18 amino acids. The only DNA kept is the CDR3, 54 bases in frame from the first base. Taken from the germline V gene, the CDR1 and CDR2 loops are MGHRA and YSYEKL. What the authors observed across the whole study: Clinical and demographic metadata were provided uncurated, with the amount varying by source and participant.

Sequencing used peripheral blood. Recombination connected TRBV4-1 to TRBJ2-4; the D region possibly corresponds to TRBD2 (6 bases align). The receptor comes from a man between 18 and 29 years old with active or convalescent COVID-19. The DNA sequence is given as TGCGCCAGCAGCCAAGTTAGTTCGGCCGGGGGAGCCAAAAACATTCAGTACTTC. The translation is CASSQVSSAGGAKNIQYF.